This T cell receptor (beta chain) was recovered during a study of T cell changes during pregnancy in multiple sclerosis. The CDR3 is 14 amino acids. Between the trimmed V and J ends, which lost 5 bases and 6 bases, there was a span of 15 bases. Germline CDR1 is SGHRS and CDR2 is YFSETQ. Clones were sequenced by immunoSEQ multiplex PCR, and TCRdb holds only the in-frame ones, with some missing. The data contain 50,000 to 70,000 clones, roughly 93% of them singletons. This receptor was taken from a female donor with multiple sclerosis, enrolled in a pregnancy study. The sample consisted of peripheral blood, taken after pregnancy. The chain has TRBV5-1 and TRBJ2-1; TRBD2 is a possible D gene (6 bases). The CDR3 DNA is TGCGCCAGCAGTCCTGGACTACAACCCAATGAGCAGTTCTTC. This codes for CASSPGLQPNEQFF.